A single sample is the source of the 4 T cell receptor beta chains below, sequenced in a study of technical replicates of blood from a handful of donors. Only in-frame clones appear in the TCRdb table, and some are missing; sequencing was by immunoSEQ multiplex PCR. The sample consists of about 49,000 clones, around 90% of them appearing once. Specimen: PBMCs. The receptors shown here come from a human donor in good health. Some clones in this sample may be carry-over from other donors' samples.

The CDR3 coding sequence is TGCGCCAGCAGCTCCGGAGGGGTGGAAGAAAAACTGTTTTTT. This translates into CASSSGGVEEKLFF. The chain joins TRBV5-1 to TRBJ1-4, with a tentative D call TRBD1 (5 bases). The CDR3 runs 14 residues. V gave up 3 bases and J gave up 8 bases, with 14 bases separating them. Germline V CDR1 and CDR2: SGHRS, YFSETQ.

V and J are TRBV7-3 and TRBJ2-7, with 8 bases identical to TRBD2. The CDR3 covers 17 residues. The junction had 19 bases not matched to a gene; V was cut back by 5 bases and J by 7 bases. The germline V gene encodes CDR1 SGHTA and CDR2 FQGTGA. The CDR3 sequence is CASSPQASAGAKGEQYF. The CDR3 DNA sequence: TGTGCCAGCAGCCCCCAAGCCTCAGCGGGAGCTAAGGGGGAGCAGTACTTC.

J is TRBJ2-7 and V is TRBV7-8, with TRBD1 matching 10 bases. V was clipped by 6 bases and J by 6 bases; unmatched bases: 11. The CDR3 is made up of 15 amino acids. Germline V gene lookup returns CDR1 SGHVS and CDR2 FQNEAQ. In DNA form, the CDR3 reads TGTGCCAGCAGTAAACCGGGACAGGGGTTCGGCGAGCAGTACTTC. Translated, it gives CASSKPGQGFGEQYF.

The gene calls are TRBV30 and TRBJ1-5; D is unclear. CDR1 and CDR2 (germline): GTSNPN, SVGIG (reference sequence). This CDR3 comprises 15 residues. V shed 2 bases and J shed 1 base, with 12 bases lying between them. CDR3 amino acids: CAWSREGGSNQPQHF. DNA of the CDR3: TGTGCCTGGAGTAGGGAGGGAGGGAGCAATCAGCCCCAGCATTTT.